Listed here are 8 T cell receptor beta chains from one sample, sequenced in a study of OX40 agonist ivuxolimab in advanced cancers. Clones were read by immunoSEQ multiplex PCR, and TCRdb kept only the in-frame ones, dropping some. Altogether some 39,000 clones are present, approximately 80% being singletons, with the ten largest covering approximately 10%. Here the sequenced sample was CD4+ or CD8+ T cells sorted from blood, taken in a trial of the OX40 agonist ivuxolimab. The origin of the receptors is an adult with an advanced solid tumor such as melanoma, head and neck, liver or kidney cancer.

This chain joins TRBV27 and TRBJ2-5; D possibly matches TRBD1 or TRBD2 (6 bases each). Gene TRBJ2-7 matches the end of the DNA better, so the J call may be wrong. The CDR3 length is 13 residues. The germline V gene has CDR1 MNHEY and CDR2 SMNVEV (reference sequence). This CDR3 is CASSLPGANEQYF. The CDR3 DNA is TGTGCCAGCAGTTTGCCGGGGGCAAACGAGCAGTACTTC.

The V and J genes are TRBV5-1 and TRBJ1-5; D remains unclear. The germline V gene has CDR1 SGHRS and CDR2 YFSETQ. Trimming pared 0 bases from V and 2 bases from J, leaving 9 bases between. CDR3 length: 15 residues. The CDR3 loop is CASSLGIWGNQPQHF. DNA of the CDR3: TGCGCCAGCAGCTTGGGAATATGGGGCAATCAGCCCCAGCATTTT.

The chain uses TRBV7-6 and TRBJ2-7, with 8 bases matching TRBD2. CDR1 and CDR2 (germline): SGHVS, FNYEAQ. The V segment lost 5 bases and the J segment 5 bases; nucleotides outside the gene matches: 5. This CDR3 spans 13 amino acids. The CDR3 nucleotides are TGTGCCAGCAGCGCGAACGGGGGGGACGAGCAGTACTTC. Protein: CASSANGGDEQYF.

The chain has TRBV30 and TRBJ1-5; D may be TRBD1 (6 bases). Trimming removed 1 base at V and 3 bases at J, with 13 bases between. Per germline, CDR1 GTSNPN and CDR2 SVGIG (reference sequence). CDR3 length: 15 residues. The CDR3 sequence is CAWSGGGGVNQPQHF. The DNA of the CDR3 is TGTGCCTGGAGTGGGGGAGGGGGGGTCAATCAGCCCCAGCATTTT.

The chain carries TRBV7-9 and TRBJ1-4; TRBD1 aligns across 10 bases. The CDR3 is made up of 14 amino acids. The V gene end was trimmed by 4 bases and the J gene end by 7 bases; junction bases not matched to a gene: 3. CDR1 SEHNR and CDR2 FQNEAQ come from the germline V gene (reference sequence). CDR3 region: CASSWGQGSEKLFF. In nucleotides, the CDR3 is TGTGCCAGCAGCTGGGGACAGGGGAGTGAAAAACTGTTTTTT.

The chain links TRBV6-5 to TRBJ2-3; a possible D gene is TRBD1 (6 bases). V was pared by 0 bases and J by 6 bases, with 16 bases between. Germline V gives CDR1 MNHEY, CDR2 SVGAGI. The CDR3 is 16 residues long. The CDR3 sequence is CASSYSETGTYDTQYF. DNA for the CDR3: TGTGCCAGCAGTTACTCGGAAACAGGGACGTACGATACGCAGTATTTT.

This chain links TRBV27 with TRBJ2-5; 7 bases line up with TRBD1. The CDR3 spans 18 residues. V lost 5 bases, J lost 2 bases, and 17 bases stayed unmatched. Germline-derived CDR1 and CDR2 are MNHEY and SMNVEV (reference sequence). CDR3 sequence reads: CASSRGHGQGGRQETQYF. DNA of the CDR3: TGTGCCAGCAGTAGGGGGCATGGACAAGGGGGAAGACAAGAGACCCAGTACTTC.

The chain uses TRBV5-4 and TRBJ2-3; possibly TRBD2 for D (5 bases). V was pared by 4 bases and J by 1 base, with 13 bases between. CDR1 SGHNT and CDR2 YYREEE come from the germline V gene (reference sequence). CDR3 length: 15 residues. The CDR3 nucleotides read TGTGCCAGCAGCACCCCGGGGTTGGGCACAGATACGCAGTATTTT. Translated: CASSTPGLGTDTQYF.